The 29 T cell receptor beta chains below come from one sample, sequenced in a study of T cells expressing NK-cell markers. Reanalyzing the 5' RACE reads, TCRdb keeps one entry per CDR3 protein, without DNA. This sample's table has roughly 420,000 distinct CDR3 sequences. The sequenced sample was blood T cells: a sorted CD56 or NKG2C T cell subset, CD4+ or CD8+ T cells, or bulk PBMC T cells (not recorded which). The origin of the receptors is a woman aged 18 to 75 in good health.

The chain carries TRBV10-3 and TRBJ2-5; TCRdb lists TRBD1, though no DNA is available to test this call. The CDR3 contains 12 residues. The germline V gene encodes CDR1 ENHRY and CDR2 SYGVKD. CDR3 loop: CAISERAETQYF.

CDR3 sequence reads: CATSPWGGGRNEQFF. The J gene is TRBJ2-1, the V gene TRBV6-2 or TRBV6-3; TCRdb's D call, TRBD1, is unchecked because there is no DNA. The germline V gene encodes CDR1 MNHEY and CDR2 SVGEGT. This CDR3 has 15 amino acids.

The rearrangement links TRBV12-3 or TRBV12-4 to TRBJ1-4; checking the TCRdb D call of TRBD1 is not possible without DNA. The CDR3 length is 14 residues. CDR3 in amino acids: CASSLDRINEKLFF.

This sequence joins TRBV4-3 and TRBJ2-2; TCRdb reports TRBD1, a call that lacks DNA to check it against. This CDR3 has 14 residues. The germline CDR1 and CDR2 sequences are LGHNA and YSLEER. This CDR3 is CASTPGRWTGELFF.

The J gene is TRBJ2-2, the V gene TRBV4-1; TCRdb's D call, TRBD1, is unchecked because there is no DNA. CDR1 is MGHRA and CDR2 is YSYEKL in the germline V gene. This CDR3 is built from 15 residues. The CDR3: CASSRTGTNTGELFF.

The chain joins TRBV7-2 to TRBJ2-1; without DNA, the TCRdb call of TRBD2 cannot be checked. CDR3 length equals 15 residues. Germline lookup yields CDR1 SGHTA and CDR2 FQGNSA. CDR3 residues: CASSSRTSGSNEQFF.

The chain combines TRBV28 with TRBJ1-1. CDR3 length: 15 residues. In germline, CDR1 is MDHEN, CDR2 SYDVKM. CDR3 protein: CASSLLFGRVSEAFF.

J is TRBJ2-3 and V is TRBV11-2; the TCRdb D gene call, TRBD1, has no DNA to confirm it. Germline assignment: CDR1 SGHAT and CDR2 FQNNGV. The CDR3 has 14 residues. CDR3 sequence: CASSSALVTDTQYF.

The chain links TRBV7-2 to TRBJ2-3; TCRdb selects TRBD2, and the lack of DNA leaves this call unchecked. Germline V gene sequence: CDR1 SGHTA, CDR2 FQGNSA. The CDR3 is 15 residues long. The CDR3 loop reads CASSSQDYYTDTQYF. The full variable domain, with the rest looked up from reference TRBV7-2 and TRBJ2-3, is GAGVSQSPSNKVTEKGKDVELRCDPISGHTALYWYRQSLGQGLEFLIYFQGNSAPDKSGLPSDRFSAERTGGSVSTLTIQRTQQEDSAVYLCASSSQDYYTDTQYFGPGTRLTVL.

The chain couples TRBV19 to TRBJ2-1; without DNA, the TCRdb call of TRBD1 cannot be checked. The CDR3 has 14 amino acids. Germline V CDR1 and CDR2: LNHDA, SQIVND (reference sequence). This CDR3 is CASSPRNGGNEQFF.

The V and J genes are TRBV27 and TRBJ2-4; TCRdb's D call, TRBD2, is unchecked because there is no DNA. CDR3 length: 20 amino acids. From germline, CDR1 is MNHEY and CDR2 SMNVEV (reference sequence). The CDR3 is CASSHKLAGALPGAKNIQYF.

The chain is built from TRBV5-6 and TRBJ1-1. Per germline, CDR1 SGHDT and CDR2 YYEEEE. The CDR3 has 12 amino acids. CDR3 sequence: CASSLDHTEAFF.

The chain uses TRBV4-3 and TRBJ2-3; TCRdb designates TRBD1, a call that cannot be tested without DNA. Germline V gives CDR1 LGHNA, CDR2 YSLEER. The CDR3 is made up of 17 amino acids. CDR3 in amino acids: CASSQHLFEGGRVTQYF.

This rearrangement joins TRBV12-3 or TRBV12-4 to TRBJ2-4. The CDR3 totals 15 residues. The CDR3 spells CASSSGRIAKNIQYF.

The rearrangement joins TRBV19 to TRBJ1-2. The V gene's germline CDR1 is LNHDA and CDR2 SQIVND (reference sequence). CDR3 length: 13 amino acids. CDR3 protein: CASLPGANYGYTF.

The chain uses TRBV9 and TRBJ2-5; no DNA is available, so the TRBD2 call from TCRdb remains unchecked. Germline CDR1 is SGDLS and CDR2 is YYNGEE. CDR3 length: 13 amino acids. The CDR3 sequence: CASSVTGRETQYF.

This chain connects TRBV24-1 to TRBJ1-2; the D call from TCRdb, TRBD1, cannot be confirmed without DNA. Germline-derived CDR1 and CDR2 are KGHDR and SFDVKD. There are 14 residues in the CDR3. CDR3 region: CATSDLDRVYGYTF.

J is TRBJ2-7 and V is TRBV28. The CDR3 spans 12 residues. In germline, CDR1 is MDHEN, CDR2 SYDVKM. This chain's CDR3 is CASSPRVIEQYF.

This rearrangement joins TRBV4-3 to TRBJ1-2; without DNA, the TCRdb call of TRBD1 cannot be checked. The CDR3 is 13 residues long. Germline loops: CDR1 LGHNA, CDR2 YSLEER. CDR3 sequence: CASSQDPGRGYTF.

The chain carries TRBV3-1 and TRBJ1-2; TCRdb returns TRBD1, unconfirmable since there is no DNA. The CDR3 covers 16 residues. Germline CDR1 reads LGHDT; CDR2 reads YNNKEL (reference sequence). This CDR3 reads CASSPLTAGQGVSYTF. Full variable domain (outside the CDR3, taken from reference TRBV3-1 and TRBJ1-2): DTAVSQTPKYLVTQMGNDKSIKCEQNLGHDTMYWYKQDSKKFLKIMFSYNNKELIINETVPNRFSPKSPDKAHLNLHINSLELGDSAVYFCASSPLTAGQGVSYTFGSGTRLTVV.

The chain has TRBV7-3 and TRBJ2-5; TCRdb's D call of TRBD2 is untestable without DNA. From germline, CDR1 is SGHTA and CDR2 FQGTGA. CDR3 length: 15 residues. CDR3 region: CASSPTSGLQETQYF.

This CDR3 is CASSTRLADEQYF. V usage is TRBV5-1 and J usage is TRBJ2-7; TCRdb gives TRBD2 as the D gene, but with no DNA this cannot be confirmed. The CDR3 covers 13 residues. Germline CDR1 SGHRS, CDR2 YFSETQ.

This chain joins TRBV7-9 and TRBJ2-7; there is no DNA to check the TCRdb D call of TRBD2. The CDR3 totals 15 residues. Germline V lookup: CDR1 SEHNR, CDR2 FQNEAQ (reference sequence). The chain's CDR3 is CASSLGPASGYEQYF.

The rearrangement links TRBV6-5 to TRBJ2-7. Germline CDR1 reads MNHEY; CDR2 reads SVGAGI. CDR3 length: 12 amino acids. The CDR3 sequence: CASSFDNYEQYF.

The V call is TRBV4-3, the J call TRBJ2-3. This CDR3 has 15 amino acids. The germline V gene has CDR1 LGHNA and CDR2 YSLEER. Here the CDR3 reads CASSQAGSNENTQYF.

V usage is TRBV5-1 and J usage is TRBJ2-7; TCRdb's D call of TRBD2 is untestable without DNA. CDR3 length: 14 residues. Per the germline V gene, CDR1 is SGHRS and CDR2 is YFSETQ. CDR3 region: CASSLVAGVDEQYF.

The CDR3 sequence: CASSLGATRSSYNEQFF. This chain joins TRBV5-1 and TRBJ2-1; TCRdb lists TRBD1, though no DNA is available to test this call. CDR1 and CDR2 from the germline V gene are SGHRS and YFSETQ. The CDR3 sequence is 17 residues long.

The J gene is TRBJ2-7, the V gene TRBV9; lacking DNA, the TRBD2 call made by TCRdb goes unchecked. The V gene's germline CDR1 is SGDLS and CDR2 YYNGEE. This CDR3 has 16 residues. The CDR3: CASSGSPGLGVYEQYF.

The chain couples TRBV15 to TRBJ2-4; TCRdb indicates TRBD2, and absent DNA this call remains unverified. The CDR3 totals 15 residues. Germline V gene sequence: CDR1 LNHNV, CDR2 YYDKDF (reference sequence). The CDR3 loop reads CATSREGLARDIQYF.